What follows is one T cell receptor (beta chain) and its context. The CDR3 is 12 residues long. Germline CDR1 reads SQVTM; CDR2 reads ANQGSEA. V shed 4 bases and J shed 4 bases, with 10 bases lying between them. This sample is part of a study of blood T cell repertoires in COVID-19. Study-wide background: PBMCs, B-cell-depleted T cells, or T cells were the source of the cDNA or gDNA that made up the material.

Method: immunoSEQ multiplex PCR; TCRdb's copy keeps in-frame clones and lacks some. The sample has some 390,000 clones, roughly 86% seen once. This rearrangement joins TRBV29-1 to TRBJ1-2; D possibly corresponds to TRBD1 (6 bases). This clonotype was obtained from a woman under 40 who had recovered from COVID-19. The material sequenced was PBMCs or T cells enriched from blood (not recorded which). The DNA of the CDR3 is TGCAGCGTTGTGGGGACACGCTATGGCTACACCTTC. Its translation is CSVVGTRYGYTF.